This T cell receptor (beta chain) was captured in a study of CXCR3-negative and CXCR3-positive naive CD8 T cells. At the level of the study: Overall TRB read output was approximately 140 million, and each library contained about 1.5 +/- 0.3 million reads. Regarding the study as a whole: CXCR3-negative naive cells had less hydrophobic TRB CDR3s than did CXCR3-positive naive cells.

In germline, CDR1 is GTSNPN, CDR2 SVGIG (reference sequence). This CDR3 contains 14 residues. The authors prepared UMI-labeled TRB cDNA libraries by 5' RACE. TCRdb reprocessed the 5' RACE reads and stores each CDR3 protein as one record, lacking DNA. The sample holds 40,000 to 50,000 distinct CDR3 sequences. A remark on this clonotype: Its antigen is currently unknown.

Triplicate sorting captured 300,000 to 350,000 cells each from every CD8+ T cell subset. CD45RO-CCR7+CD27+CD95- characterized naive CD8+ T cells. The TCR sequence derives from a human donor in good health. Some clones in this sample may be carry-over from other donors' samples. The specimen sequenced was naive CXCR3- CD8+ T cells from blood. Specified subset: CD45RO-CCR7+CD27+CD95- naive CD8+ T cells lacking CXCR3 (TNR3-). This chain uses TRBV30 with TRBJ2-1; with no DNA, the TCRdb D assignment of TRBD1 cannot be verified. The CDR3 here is CAWGGTGVYNEQFF.